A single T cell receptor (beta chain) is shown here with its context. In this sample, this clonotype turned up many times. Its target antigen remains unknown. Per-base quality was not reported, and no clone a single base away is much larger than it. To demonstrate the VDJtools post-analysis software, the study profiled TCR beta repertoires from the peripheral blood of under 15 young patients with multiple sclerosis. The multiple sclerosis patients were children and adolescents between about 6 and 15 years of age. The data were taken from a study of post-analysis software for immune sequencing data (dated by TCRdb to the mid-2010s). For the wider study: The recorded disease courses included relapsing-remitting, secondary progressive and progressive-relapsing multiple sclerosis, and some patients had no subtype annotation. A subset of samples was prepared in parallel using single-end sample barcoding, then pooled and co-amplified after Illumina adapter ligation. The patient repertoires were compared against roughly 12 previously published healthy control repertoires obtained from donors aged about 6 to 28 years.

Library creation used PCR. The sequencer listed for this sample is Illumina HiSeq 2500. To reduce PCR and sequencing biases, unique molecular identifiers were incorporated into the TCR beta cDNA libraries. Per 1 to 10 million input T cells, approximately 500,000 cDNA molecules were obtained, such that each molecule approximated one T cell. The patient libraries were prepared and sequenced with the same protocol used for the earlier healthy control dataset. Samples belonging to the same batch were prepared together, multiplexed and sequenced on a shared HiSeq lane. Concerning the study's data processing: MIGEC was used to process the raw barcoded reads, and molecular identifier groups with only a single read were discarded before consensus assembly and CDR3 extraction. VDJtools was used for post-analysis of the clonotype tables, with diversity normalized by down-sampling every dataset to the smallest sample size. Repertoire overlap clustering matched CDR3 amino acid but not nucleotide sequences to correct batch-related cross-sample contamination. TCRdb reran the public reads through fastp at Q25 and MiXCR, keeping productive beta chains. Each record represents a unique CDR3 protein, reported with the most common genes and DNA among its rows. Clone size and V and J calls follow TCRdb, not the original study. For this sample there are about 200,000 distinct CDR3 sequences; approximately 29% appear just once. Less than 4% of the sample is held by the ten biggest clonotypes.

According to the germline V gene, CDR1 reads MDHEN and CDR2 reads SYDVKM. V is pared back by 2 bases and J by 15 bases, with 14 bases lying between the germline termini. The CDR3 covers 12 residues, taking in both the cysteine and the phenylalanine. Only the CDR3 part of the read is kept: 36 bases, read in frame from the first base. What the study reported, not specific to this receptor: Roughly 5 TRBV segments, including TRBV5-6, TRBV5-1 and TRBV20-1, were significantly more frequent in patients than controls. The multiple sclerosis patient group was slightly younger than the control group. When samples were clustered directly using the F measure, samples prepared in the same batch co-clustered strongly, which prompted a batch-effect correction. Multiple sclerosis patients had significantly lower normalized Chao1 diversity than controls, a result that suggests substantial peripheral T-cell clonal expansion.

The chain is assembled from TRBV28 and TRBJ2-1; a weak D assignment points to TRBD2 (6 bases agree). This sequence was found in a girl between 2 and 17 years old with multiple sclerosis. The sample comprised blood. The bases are TGTGCCAGCAGTTTAGGCCCCCCGGGACTGTTCTTC. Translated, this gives CASSLGPPGLFF.